This TCR beta chain was sequenced in a study of early T cells in non-severe SARS-CoV-2 infection. Turning to the study itself: Investigators sequenced bulk RNA drawn from unsorted whole blood, and chains remained unpaired.

MiXCR was run by TCRdb on the 5' RACE reads, yielding one entry per CDR3 protein. The data hold around 28,000 distinct CDR3 sequences, with around 5.2% observed a single time. With 4 bases clipped from V and 8 bases from J, the junction kept 9 bases outside the gene matches. CDR3 length equals 15 residues. This chain connects TRBV12-3 or TRBV12-4 to TRBJ2-1; TRBD2 agrees at 9 bases. Source material: whole blood. The receptor was isolated from an adult who was a healthcare worker with PCR-confirmed SARS-CoV-2 infection or an uninfected control (not recorded which). The CDR3 bases are TGTGCCAGCAGTTGGGGTAGCGGGAGCGATTATGAGCAGTTCTTC. Translated, it gives CASSWGSGSDYEQFF.